These 24 T cell receptor beta chains were sequenced from one sample in a study of OX40 agonist ivuxolimab in advanced cancers. Sequencing used immunoSEQ multiplex PCR; TCRdb keeps in-frame clones, though not all of them. Of some 80,000 clones in the sample, 75% to 90% were seen once. Sequences were derived from CD4+ or CD8+ T cells sorted from blood, sampled in a trial of the OX40 agonist ivuxolimab. The receptors originated from an adult with an advanced solid tumor such as melanoma, head and neck, liver or kidney cancer.

The chain couples TRBV27 to TRBJ2-3, with 8 bases aligning to TRBD1. CDR1 and CDR2 from the germline V gene are MNHEY and SMNVEV (reference sequence). The V gene end was trimmed by 5 bases and the J gene end by 6 bases; junction bases not matched to a gene: 10. CDR3 size: 15 residues. The CDR3 protein is CASSPRRTGFDTQYF. Written as DNA, the CDR3 is TGTGCCAGCAGTCCCCGGAGGACAGGGTTCGATACGCAGTATTTT.

V usage is TRBV7-2 and J usage is TRBJ1-3; 7 positions match TRBD1. The CDR3 runs 15 residues. After removal of 2 bases from V and 2 bases from J, the junction contained 3 bases not matched to a gene. In germline, CDR1 is SGHTA, CDR2 FQGNSA. The CDR3 region is CASSLSTGTGNTIYF. In DNA form, the CDR3 reads TGTGCCAGCAGCTTATCGACAGGGACTGGAAACACCATATATTTT.

The V and J genes are TRBV27 and TRBJ2-7; TRBD2 matches at 10 bases. Unmatched junction bases numbered 5, after V lost 5 bases and J lost 4 bases. The CDR3 totals 14 residues. Germline CDR1 and CDR2: MNHEY and SMNVEV (reference sequence). CDR3 coding DNA: TGTGCCAGCAGTCGTAGCGGGGGGAAGTACGAGCAGTACTTC. Translating gives CASSRSGGKYEQYF.

This chain connects TRBV18 to TRBJ1-4; D is unclear. Looked up from germline, CDR1 is KGHSH and CDR2 is LQKENI. Trimming cost V 0 bases and J 4 bases, with 9 bases left between them. The CDR3 runs 15 residues. CDR3 protein: CASSPPAGYNEKLFF. For the CDR3, the DNA is TGTGCCAGCTCACCACCGGCAGGCTATAATGAAAAACTGTTTTTT.

This clone showed up just a few times. V and J are TRBV7-3 and TRBJ1-6; weak D call: TRBD1 (6 bases). The CDR3 is made up of 14 amino acids. The V gene's germline CDR1 is SGHTA and CDR2 FQGTGA. The V end lost 5 bases, the J end lost 6 bases, and 11 bases lay between the germline ends. The DNA for the CDR3 is TGTGCCAGCAGCGCGACGGACAGTAATTCACCCCTCCACTTT. Residues: CASSATDSNSPLHF.

The chain is built from TRBV10-1 and TRBJ1-1, with unresolved D. The CDR3 covers 13 residues. Germline V gene data show CDR1 as WNHNN and CDR2 as SYGVQD (reference sequence). The V end lost 5 bases, the J end lost 1 base, and 8 bases lay between the germline ends. The DNA of the CDR3 is TGCGCCAGCAGTTCTAACAGGAACACTGAAGCTTTCTTT. Its protein product is CASSSNRNTEAFF.

This rearrangement joins TRBV28 to TRBJ1-2, with TRBD1 as a possible D gene (6 bases). The V gene's germline CDR1 is MDHEN and CDR2 SYDVKM. There are 13 residues in the CDR3. V lost 5 bases to trimming and J lost 8 bases, with 15 bases between them. The CDR3 reads CASSPRGARGYTF. The DNA of the CDR3 is TGTGCCAGCAGTCCCCGGGGGGCGCGAGGCTACACCTTC.

The chain combines TRBV6-6 with TRBJ1-6; possible D gene TRBD1, 5 bases. CDR1 and CDR2 (germline): MNHNY, SVGAGI (reference sequence). V lost 0 bases, J lost 9 bases, and 12 bases lay in between. The CDR3 is 15 amino acids. The CDR3 DNA reads as TGTGCCAGCAGTTACTCTCCCGGGGCGGGTTCACCCCTCCACTTT. It codes for CASSYSPGAGSPLHF.

V usage is TRBV29-1 and J usage is TRBJ2-5; D remains ambiguous. The CDR3 has 9 amino acids. V lost 7 bases and J lost 5, with 5 bases in between. In germline, CDR1 is SQVTM, CDR2 ANQGSEA. The CDR3, as DNA: TGCAGCGCAACCGAGACCCAGTACTTC. It is translated as CSATETQYF.

The CDR3 loop reads CASSFFSGNTIYF. The CDR3 coding sequence is TGTGCCAGCAGCTTCTTTTCTGGAAACACCATATATTTT. The V call is TRBV13, the J call TRBJ1-3; no clear D. The V and J ends lost 3 bases and 1 base respectively, with 4 bases between them. CDR1 is PRHDT, CDR2 FYEKMQ, per germline (reference sequence). CDR3 size: 13 residues.

This clone was recorded only once. The chain employs TRBV9 and TRBJ1-6; possibly TRBD1 for D (6 bases). Trimming took off 0 bases at V and 3 bases at J, with 10 bases between the two ends. Germline V CDR1 and CDR2: SGDLS, YYNGEE. The CDR3 consists of 16 residues. This chain's CDR3 is CASSVGGGNYNSPLHF. The CDR3 DNA reads TGTGCCAGCAGCGTAGGAGGGGGGAACTATAATTCACCCCTCCACTTT.

CDR3 sequence reads: CASSQDVPGFASYNSPLHF. The DNA for the CDR3 is TGCGCCAGCAGCCAAGATGTCCCAGGGTTTGCCTCCTATAATTCACCCCTCCACTTT. The genes are TRBV4-3 and TRBJ1-6; TRBD1 might be the D (5 bases). The CDR3 runs 19 residues. The V gene lost 0 bases and the J gene lost 0 bases, with 15 bases spanning the gap. Germline CDR1 reads LGHNA; CDR2 reads YSLEER.

V gene TRBV19 combines with J gene TRBJ1-1, with unresolved D. The CDR3 runs to 11 residues. Germline CDR1 and CDR2: LNHDA and SQIVND (reference sequence). V was cut by 4 bases and J by 10 bases, with 10 bases left in between. The CDR3 nucleotides read TGTGCCAGTAGTACCGGACGGGGAGCTTTCTTT. This translates into CASSTGRGAFF.

This chain joins TRBV4-3 and TRBJ1-6, with D tentatively TRBD1 (6 bases). The CDR3 sequence is 15 residues long. Trimming removed 0 bases at V and 7 bases at J, with 10 bases between. CDR1 LGHNA and CDR2 YSLEER come from the germline V gene. The CDR3 sequence is CASSQEGRGNSPLHF. CDR3 nucleotides: TGCGCCAGCAGCCAAGAGGGGAGGGGGAATTCACCCCTCCACTTT.

The chain has TRBV19 and TRBJ1-5, with D unclear. V was shortened by 3 bases and J by 5 bases, with 5 bases between the two germline ends. CDR1 and CDR2 from the germline V gene are LNHDA and SQIVND (reference sequence). CDR3 size: 12 residues. The CDR3 here is CASSMGDQPQHF. For the CDR3, the DNA is TGTGCCAGTAGTATGGGTGATCAGCCCCAGCATTTT.

This chain links TRBV27 with TRBJ1-5, with TRBD1 matching 7 bases. This CDR3 has 17 amino acids. V was clipped by 5 bases and J by 2 bases; unmatched bases: 12. In germline, CDR1 is MNHEY, CDR2 SMNVEV (reference sequence). The CDR3 protein is CASSPRGGRGGNQPQHF. In DNA, the CDR3 is TGTGCCAGCAGTCCCAGGGGGGGGAGGGGCGGCAATCAGCCCCAGCATTTT.

The table lists this clone with a count of one. This rearrangement joins TRBV5-4 to TRBJ1-6, with D possibly matching TRBD1 (6 bases). This CDR3 has 16 amino acids. Trimming stripped 0 bases from V and 6 bases from J, with 13 bases between. Germline V gene sequence: CDR1 SGHNT, CDR2 YYREEE (reference sequence). The CDR3 spells CASSLGNRAGNSPLHF. CDR3 coding DNA: TGTGCCAGCAGCTTGGGTAACAGGGCGGGTAATTCACCCCTCCACTTT.

The chain uses TRBV30 and TRBJ2-7; weak D call: TRBD2 (5 bases). Germline CDR1 reads GTSNPN; CDR2 reads SVGIG (reference sequence). Trimming stripped 7 bases from V and 1 base from J, with 11 bases between. The CDR3 has 12 residues. CDR3 sequence: CASARGSYEQYF. The CDR3 bases are TGTGCCTCCGCGAGAGGGTCCTACGAGCAGTACTTC.

J is TRBJ2-2 and V is TRBV5-4; TRBD1 agrees at 10 bases. The CDR3 runs to 15 residues. Germline V lookup: CDR1 SGHNT, CDR2 YYREEE (reference sequence). With V trimmed by 10 bases and J by 5 bases, 11 bases remained unmatched. The CDR3 DNA reads TGTGCCTGCGGGCGGGGACAGGGGTGGACCGGGGAGCTGTTTTTT. This translates into CACGRGQGWTGELFF.

This chain links TRBV10-3 with TRBJ2-5; D remains unclear. Germline CDR1 and CDR2: ENHRY and SYGVKD. The CDR3 loop spans 14 amino acids. Deletions cut 0 bases from V and 1 base from J, with 6 bases between. In nucleotides, the CDR3 is TGTGCCATCAGTGAGTCGGGCAGCCAAGAGACCCAGTACTTC. Protein: CAISESGSQETQYF.

J is TRBJ2-5 and V is TRBV7-8; the D is unclear. V was shortened by 5 bases and J by 1 base, with 8 bases between the two germline ends. Germline CDR1 SGHVS, CDR2 FQNEAQ. CDR3 size: 13 residues. The CDR3 DNA is TGTGCCAGCAGCCCTGGCCTCCAAGAGACCCAGTACTTC. This sequence encodes CASSPGLQETQYF.

The CDR3 nucleotides are TGTGCCAGCAGCTTGGATGCCGGAAGGAACACCGGGGAGCTGTTTTTT. Encoded protein: CASSLDAGRNTGELFF. This sequence joins TRBV5-6 and TRBJ2-2, with unresolved D. CDR1 is SGHDT, CDR2 YYEEEE, per germline. The CDR3 length is 16 residues. Trimming stripped 0 bases from V and 1 base from J, with 10 bases between.

CDR3 protein: CASSFYRQGINYGYTF. DNA for the CDR3: TGTGCCAGCAGTTTCTATAGACAGGGAATTAACTATGGCTACACCTTC. The chain uses TRBV6-6 and TRBJ1-2, with 7 bases identical to TRBD1. Trimming cost V 4 bases and J 1 base; bases outside gene matches: 9. Germline lookup yields CDR1 MNHNY and CDR2 SVGAGI (reference sequence). This CDR3 region has 16 residues.

V is TRBV18 and J is TRBJ1-1; 8 positions match TRBD1. This CDR3 is built from 16 residues. Germline assignment: CDR1 KGHSH and CDR2 LQKENI. The junction had 9 bases not matched to a gene; V was cut back by 5 bases and J by 1 base. The CDR3, as DNA: TGTGCCAGCTCAACAGCGGCTGACAGGGGGAACACTGAAGCTTTCTTT. It codes for CASSTAADRGNTEAFF.